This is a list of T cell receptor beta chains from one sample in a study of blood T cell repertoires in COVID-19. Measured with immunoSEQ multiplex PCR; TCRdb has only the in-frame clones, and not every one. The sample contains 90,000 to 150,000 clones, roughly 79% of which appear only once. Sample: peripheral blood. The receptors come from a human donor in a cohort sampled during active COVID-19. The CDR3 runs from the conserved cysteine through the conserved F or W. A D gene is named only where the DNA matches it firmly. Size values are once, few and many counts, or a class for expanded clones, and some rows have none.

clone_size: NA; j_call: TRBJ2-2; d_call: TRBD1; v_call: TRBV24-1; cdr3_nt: TGTGCCACCAGTGAAAGGGACAGGGTCACCGGGGAGCTGTTTTTT; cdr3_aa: CATSERDRVTGELFF
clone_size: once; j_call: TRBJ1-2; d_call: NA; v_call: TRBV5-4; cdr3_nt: TGTGCCAGCAGCTTAGACAGAGATTATGGCTACACCTTC; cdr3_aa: CASSLDRDYGYTF
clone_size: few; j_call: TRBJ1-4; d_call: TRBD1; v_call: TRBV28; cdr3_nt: TGTGCCAGCAGTACGACAGGGTTTAATGAAAAACTGTTTTTT; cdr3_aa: CASSTTGFNEKLFF
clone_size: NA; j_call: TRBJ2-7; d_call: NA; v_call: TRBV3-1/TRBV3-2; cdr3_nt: TGTGCCAGCAGCCAAGCTCGGGGAGGCGGCGAGCAGTACTTC; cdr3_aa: CASSQARGGGEQYF
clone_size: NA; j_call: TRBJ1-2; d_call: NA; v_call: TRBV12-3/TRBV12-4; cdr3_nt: TGTGCCAGCACCCGGGCCTTAGGGGCTGGCTACACCTTC; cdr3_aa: CASTRALGAGYTF
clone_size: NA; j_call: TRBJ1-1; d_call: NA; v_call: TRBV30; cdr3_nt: TGTGCCTGGAGTCCGCAGGGTCTTACTGAAGCTTTCTTT; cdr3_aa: CAWSPQGLTEAFF
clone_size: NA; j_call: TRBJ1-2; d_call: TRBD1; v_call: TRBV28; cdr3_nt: TGTGCCAGCAAACAGGGGGCGCTTGGTTATGGCTACACCTTC; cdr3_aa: CASKQGALGYGYTF
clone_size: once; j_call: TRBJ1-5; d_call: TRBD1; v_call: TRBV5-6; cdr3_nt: TGTGCCAGCAGCGTCGGACAGGGGACGCAGCCCCAGCATTTT; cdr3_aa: CASSVGQGTQPQHF
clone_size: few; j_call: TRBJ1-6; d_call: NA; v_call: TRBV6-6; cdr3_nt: TGTGCCAGCAGTACAGGGACCTATAATTCACCCCTCCACTTT; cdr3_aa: CASSTGTYNSPLHF
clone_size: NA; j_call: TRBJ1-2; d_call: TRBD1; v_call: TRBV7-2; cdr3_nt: TGTGCCAGCAGCTCACCGCGGGACAGGGGTGGCTATGGCTACACCTTC; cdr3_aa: CASSSPRDRGGYGYTF
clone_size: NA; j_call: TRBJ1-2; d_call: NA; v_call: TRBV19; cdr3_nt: TGTGCCAGTAGCAAATCCGGGGGAGCTTCCTATGGCTACACCTTC; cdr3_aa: CASSKSGGASYGYTF
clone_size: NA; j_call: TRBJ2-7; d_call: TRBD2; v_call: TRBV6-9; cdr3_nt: TGTGCCAGCAGCCTAAGAAGCGGGAGGTCCTACGAGCAGTACTTC; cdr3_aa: CASSLRSGRSYEQYF
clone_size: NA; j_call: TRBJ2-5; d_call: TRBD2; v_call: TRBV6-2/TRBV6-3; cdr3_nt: TGTGCCAGCACCCCTAGCGGGGGCCCAGGGACCCAGTACTTC; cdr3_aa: CASTPSGGPGTQYF
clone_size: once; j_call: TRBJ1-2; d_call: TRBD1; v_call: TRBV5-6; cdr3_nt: TGTGCCAGCAGCTTGGAGGGGGCTGTTGGTGGCTACACCTTC; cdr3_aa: CASSLEGAVGGYTF
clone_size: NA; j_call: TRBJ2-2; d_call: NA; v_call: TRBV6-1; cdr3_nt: TGTGCCAGCAGTGAAGGAGTAGCGACCGGGGAGCTGTTTTTT; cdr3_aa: CASSEGVATGELFF
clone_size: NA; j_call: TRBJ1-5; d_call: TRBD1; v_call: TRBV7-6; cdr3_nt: TGTGCCAGCAGCGCGGGACAGGCCAGCAATCAGCCCCAGCATTTT; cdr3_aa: CASSAGQASNQPQHF
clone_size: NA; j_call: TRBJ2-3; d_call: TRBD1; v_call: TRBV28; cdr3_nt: TGTGCCAGCAGTCCTTCTCTTGGACAGGGGGATTCCACAGATACGCAGTATTTT; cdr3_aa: CASSPSLGQGDSTDTQYF
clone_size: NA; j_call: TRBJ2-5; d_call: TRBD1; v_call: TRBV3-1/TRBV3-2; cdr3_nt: TGTGCCAGCAGCCGACAGGGTCCCCAAGAGACCCAGTACTTC; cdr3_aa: CASSRQGPQETQYF
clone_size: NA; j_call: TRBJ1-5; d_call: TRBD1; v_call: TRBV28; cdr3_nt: TGTGCCAGCAACTACAGGGGGGGCAATCAGCCCCAGCATTTT; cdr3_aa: CASNYRGGNQPQHF
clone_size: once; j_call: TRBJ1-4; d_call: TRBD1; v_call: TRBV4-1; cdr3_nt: TGCGCCAGCAGCCAAGGACAGGGGGCGCTCAGTGAAAAACTGTTTTTT; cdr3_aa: CASSQGQGALSEKLFF
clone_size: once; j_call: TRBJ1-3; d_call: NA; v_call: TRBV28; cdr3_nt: TGTGCCAGCAGTGAAAACCGTCGGAACACCATATATTTT; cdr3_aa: CASSENRRNTIYF
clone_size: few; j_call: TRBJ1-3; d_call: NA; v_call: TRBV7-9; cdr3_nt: TGTGCCAGCAGCTTAGCCGTTCCTGGAAACACCATATATTTT; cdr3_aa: CASSLAVPGNTIYF
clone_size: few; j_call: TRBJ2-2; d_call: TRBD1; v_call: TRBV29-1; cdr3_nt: TGCAGCGGAAAGACAGGGTCTAACACCGGGGAGCTGTTTTTT; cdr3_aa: CSGKTGSNTGELFF
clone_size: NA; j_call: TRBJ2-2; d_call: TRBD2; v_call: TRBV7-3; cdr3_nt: TGTGCCAGCAGCTTATGGTCTAGCGGGGGTAACACCGGGGAGCTGTTTTTT; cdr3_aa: CASSLWSSGGNTGELFF
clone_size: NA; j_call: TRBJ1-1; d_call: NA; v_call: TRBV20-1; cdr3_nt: TGCAGTGAACATTCGAACACTGAAGCTTTCTTT; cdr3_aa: CSEHSNTEAFF
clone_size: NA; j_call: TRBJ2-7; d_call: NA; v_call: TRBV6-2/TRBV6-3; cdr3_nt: TGTGCCAGCAGTTACGGGCAGAGAGAACAGACCTACGAGCAGTACTTC; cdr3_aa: CASSYGQREQTYEQYF
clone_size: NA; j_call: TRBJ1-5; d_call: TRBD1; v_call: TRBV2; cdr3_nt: TGTGCCACCGGGGGTGGGACAGGGGGCATTCAGCCCCAGCATTTT; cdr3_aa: CATGGGTGGIQPQHF
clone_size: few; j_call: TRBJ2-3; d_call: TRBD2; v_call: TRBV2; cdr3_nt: TGTGCCAGCAGAACGGGACTAGCGGGAGCGGTCACAGATACGCAGTATTTT; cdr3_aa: CASRTGLAGAVTDTQYF
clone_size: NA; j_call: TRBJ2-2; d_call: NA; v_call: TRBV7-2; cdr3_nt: TGTGCCAGCAGCCCCCACTCGGGGGAGGACACCGGGGAGCTGTTTTTT; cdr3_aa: CASSPHSGEDTGELFF
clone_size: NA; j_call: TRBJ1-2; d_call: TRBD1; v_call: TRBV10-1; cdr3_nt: TGCGCCAGCAGTGGAGACAGGGGGGGTGGCTACACCTTC; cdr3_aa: CASSGDRGGGYTF
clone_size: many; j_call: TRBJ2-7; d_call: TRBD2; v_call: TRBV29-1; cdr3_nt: TGCAGCGCTATGACTAGCGTATCCGTCTACGAGCAGTACTTC; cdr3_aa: CSAMTSVSVYEQYF
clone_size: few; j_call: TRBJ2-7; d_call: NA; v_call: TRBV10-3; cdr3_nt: TGTGCCATCAGTGACAGGTACGAGCAGTACTTC; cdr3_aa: CAISDRYEQYF
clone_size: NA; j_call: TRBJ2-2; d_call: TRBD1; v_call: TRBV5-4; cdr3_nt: TGTGCCAGCAGCTTCGGGACAGCGAACACCGGGGAGCTGTTTTTT; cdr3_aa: CASSFGTANTGELFF
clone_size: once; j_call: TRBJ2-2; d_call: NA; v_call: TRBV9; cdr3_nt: TGTGCCAGCAGCCCAGGGGACAACACCGGGGAGCTGTTTTTT; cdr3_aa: CASSPGDNTGELFF
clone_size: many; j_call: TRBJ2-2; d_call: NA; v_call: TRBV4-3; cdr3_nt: TGCGCCAGCAGCCGGGCTGACGCGAACACCGGGGAGCTGTTTTTT; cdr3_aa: CASSRADANTGELFF
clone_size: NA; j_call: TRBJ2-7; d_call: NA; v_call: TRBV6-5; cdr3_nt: TGTGCCAGCCACCGGCGGGACAGAACCTACGAGCAGTACTTC; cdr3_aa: CASHRRDRTYEQYF
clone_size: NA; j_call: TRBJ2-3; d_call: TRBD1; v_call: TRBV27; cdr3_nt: TGTGCCAGCAGTTCACAGGGGGCGCCCCCCACAGATACGCAGTATTTT; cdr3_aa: CASSSQGAPPTDTQYF
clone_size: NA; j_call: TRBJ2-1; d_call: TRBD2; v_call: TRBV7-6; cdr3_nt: TGTGCCAGCAGAGGCCGACTAGCGGAGGGGAATGAGCAGTTCTTC; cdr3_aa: CASRGRLAEGNEQFF
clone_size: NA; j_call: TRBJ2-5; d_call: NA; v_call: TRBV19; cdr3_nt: TGTGCCAGTAGTGCTAGGCTCTCCCAAGAGACCCAGTACTTC; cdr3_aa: CASSARLSQETQYF
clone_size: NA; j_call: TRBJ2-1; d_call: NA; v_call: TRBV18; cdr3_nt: TGTGCCAGCTCACCACGGGGTGGGGGGAACGAGCAGTTCTTC; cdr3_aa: CASSPRGGGNEQFF
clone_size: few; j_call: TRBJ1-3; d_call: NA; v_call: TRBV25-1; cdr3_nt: TGTGCCAGCAGTGAACGGTCCCCTGGAAACACCATATATTTT; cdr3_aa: CASSERSPGNTIYF
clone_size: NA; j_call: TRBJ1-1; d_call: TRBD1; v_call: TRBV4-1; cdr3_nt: TGCGCCAGCAGCCGGGGACAGGAGAACACTGAAGCTTTCTTT; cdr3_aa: CASSRGQENTEAFF
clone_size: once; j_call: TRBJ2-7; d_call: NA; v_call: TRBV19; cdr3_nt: TGTGCCAGTAGTATTAGCGGAAGAACCTACGAGCAGTACTTC; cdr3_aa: CASSISGRTYEQYF
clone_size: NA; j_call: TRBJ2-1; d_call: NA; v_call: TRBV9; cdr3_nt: TGTGCCAGCAGCGGGCGACTGGGGCTCACCCTAGAGCAGTTCTTC; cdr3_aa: CASSGRLGLTLEQFF
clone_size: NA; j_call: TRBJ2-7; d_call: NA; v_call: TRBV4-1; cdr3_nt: TGCGCCAGCAGCCAAGATGAAAGAGCCTACGAGCAGTACTTC; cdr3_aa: CASSQDERAYEQYF
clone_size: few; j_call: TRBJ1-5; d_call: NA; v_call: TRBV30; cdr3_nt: TGTGCCTGGAGTGTCCAGGGACACCTCGGGAATCAGCCCCAGCATTTT; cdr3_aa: CAWSVQGHLGNQPQHF
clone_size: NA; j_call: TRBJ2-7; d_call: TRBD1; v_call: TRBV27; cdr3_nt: TGTGCCAGCAGGAGGACTCCGACAGGGGCCTACGAGCAGTACTTC; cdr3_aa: CASRRTPTGAYEQYF
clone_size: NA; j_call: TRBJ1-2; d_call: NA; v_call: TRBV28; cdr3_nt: TGTGCCAGCAGTGAGGGGGTCGGTGGCTACACCTTC; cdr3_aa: CASSEGVGGYTF
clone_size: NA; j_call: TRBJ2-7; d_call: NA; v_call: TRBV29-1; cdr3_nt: TGCAGCGTCGCCGACAGTTTGGCCTACTACGAGCAGTACTTC; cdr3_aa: CSVADSLAYYEQYF
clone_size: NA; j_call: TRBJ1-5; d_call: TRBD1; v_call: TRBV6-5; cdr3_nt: TGTGCCAGCAGTTTTCGGGCTGGGACAGGCAATCAGCCCCAGCATTTT; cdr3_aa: CASSFRAGTGNQPQHF
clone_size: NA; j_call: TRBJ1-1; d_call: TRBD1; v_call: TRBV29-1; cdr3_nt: TGCAGCGGGGAACAGGGGGCGCGCACTGAAGCTTTCTTT; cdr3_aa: CSGEQGARTEAFF